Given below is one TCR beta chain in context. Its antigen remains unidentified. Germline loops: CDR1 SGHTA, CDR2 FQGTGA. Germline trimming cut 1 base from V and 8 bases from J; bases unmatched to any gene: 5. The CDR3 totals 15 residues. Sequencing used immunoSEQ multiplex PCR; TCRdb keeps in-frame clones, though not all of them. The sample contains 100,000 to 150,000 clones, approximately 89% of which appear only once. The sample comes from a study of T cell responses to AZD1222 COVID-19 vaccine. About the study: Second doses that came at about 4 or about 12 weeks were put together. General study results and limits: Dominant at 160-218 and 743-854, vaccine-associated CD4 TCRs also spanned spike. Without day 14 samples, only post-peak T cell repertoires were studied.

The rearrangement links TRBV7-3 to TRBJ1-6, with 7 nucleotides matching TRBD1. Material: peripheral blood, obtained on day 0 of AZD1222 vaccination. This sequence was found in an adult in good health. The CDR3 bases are TGTGCCAGCAGCTTAATAGGCAGGGGGGATTCACCCCTCCACTTT. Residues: CASSLIGRGDSPLHF.